Listed here are 18 T cell receptor beta chains from one sample, sequenced in a study of cytotoxic CD8 clonotypes in ibrutinib-treated CLL. Repertoires were generated with immunoSEQ multiplex PCR, while TCRdb's copy carries only in-frame clones and drops some. The sample lists some 140,000 clones; 75% to 85% were seen once. Here the sequenced sample was PBMCs, taken after 12 months of ibrutinib treatment. These receptors all come from a human donor with chronic lymphocytic leukemia.

The genes are TRBV2 and TRBJ1-5; D ambiguous. V lost 7 bases and J lost 2, with 12 bases in between. Per the germline V gene, CDR1 is SNHLY and CDR2 is FYNNEI. This CDR3 contains 14 residues. The CDR3 sequence is CASIEDMGNQPQHF. In nucleotides, the CDR3 is TGTGCCAGCATAGAGGATATGGGCAATCAGCCCCAGCATTTT.

This clone was seen a single time. This CDR3 reads CASRGLAGYNEQFF. Written as DNA, the CDR3 is TGTGCCAGCAGGGGACTAGCGGGTTACAATGAGCAGTTCTTC. The chain recombines TRBV6-5 with TRBJ2-1; 12 positions match TRBD2. V lost 6 bases and J lost 4; bases outside the gene matches: 1. The germline gives CDR1 MNHEY, CDR2 SVGAGI. This CDR3 contains 14 residues.

In this sample, this clone turned up once. V and J are TRBV30 and TRBJ2-3; a weak D match, TRBD1 (6 bases). The CDR3 spans 15 residues. Germline values: CDR1 GTSNPN, CDR2 SVGIG (reference sequence). V dropped 0 bases and J dropped 0 bases, with 10 bases sitting between them. The CDR3 DNA reads TGTGCCTGGAGTGTACTGACAGGTAGCACAGATACGCAGTATTTT. Its translation is CAWSVLTGSTDTQYF.

This chain uses TRBV27 with TRBJ2-1; 8 bases map to TRBD2. Germline V gene lookup returns CDR1 MNHEY and CDR2 SMNVEV (reference sequence). This CDR3 contains 16 residues. The V and J ends lost 2 bases and 10 bases, in that order; junction bases with no gene match: 13. The CDR3 region has the DNA TGTGCCAGCAGTTTAACCAAGTCGAGCGGGAGTAGGGAGCAGTTCTTC. Translation: CASSLTKSSGSREQFF.

The V gene is TRBV9, the J gene TRBJ2-7, with TRBD1 matching over 7 bases. With 3 bases clipped from V and 4 bases from J, the junction kept 10 bases outside the gene matches. This CDR3 is 15 amino acids long. In germline, CDR1 is SGDLS, CDR2 YYNGEE. The DNA of the CDR3 is TGTGCCAGCAGCGAAGGCCGGGACAGCTTATACGAGCAGTACTTC. Amino acids: CASSEGRDSLYEQYF.

V gene TRBV10-3 combines with J gene TRBJ2-7, with 9 bases fitting TRBD2. J was trimmed by 3 bases and V by 2 bases; bases with no gene match: 5. Per germline, CDR1 ENHRY and CDR2 SYGVKD. The CDR3 runs 15 residues. CDR3 protein: CAISEGKTSGYEQYF. In DNA form, the CDR3 reads TGTGCCATCAGTGAGGGGAAGACTAGCGGCTACGAGCAGTACTTC.

This clone was seen only once. The chain joins TRBV28 to TRBJ1-2, with D perhaps TRBD1 (5 bases). Germline CDR1 reads MDHEN; CDR2 reads SYDVKM. The V end lost 2 bases, the J end lost 2 bases, and 12 bases lay between the germline ends. The CDR3 runs to 15 residues. The CDR3 nucleotides are TGTGCCAGCAGTTTAATCCAGGGATGGAACTATGGCTACACCTTC. Its protein is CASSLIQGWNYGYTF.

This clone was picked up one time. The chain recombines TRBV27 with TRBJ2-7; D not resolved. The CDR3 runs 15 residues. V lost 2 bases to trimming and J lost 4 bases, with 15 bases between them. CDR1 is MNHEY, CDR2 SMNVEV, per germline (reference sequence). The DNA for the CDR3 is TGTGCCAGCAGTTTACTTCGCCGTAGAGCGTACGAGCAGTACTTC. Protein: CASSLLRRRAYEQYF.

This clone was observed a handful of times. The chain is built from TRBV30 and TRBJ1-1, with TRBD1 matching over 7 bases. The CDR3 is made up of 13 amino acids. Trimming took 3 bases from V and 1 from J; bases not matched to a gene: 2. Germline lookup yields CDR1 GTSNPN and CDR2 SVGIG (reference sequence). The CDR3 is CAWRNRGNTEAFF. CDR3 nucleotide sequence: TGTGCCTGGAGAAACAGGGGGAACACTGAAGCTTTCTTT.

The gene calls are TRBV4-2 and TRBJ2-1; TRBD2 aligns across 8 bases. Looked up from germline, CDR1 is LGHNA and CDR2 is YNFKEQ. The V and J ends lost 1 base and 6 bases, in that order; junction bases with no gene match: 2. The CDR3 totals 14 residues. CDR3 nucleotide sequence: TGTGCCAGCAGCCAAGCGGGAGGGGTCAATGAGCAGTTCTTC. This encodes CASSQAGGVNEQFF.

This clone was observed a single time. The chain recombines TRBV11-2 with TRBJ1-1; 8 nucleotides align to TRBD1. The CDR3 extends over 15 amino acids. Looked up from germline, CDR1 is SGHAT and CDR2 is FQNNGV. V lost 5 bases and J lost 5; bases outside the gene matches: 10. CDR3 nucleotide sequence: TGTGCCAGCAGCCCAGGGGGCTTGGAGGGTACTGAAGCTTTCTTT. It translates to CASSPGGLEGTEAFF.

This clone was counted only a few times. The rearrangement links TRBV28 to TRBJ2-7, with TRBD2 matching 13 bases. V lost 6 bases and J lost 2; bases outside the gene matches: 4. There are 15 residues in the CDR3. Germline assignment: CDR1 MDHEN and CDR2 SYDVKM. DNA for the CDR3: TGTGCCAGCAGGCGGACTAGCGGGAGTACCTACGAGCAGTACTTC. It is translated as CASRRTSGSTYEQYF.

The V and J genes are TRBV6-5 and TRBJ2-5, with 10 positions matching TRBD2. The CDR3 covers 14 residues. CDR1 and CDR2 from the germline V gene are MNHEY and SVGAGI. Unmatched junction bases numbered 1, after V lost 2 bases and J lost 4 bases. The CDR3 sequence: CASSYRLAGETQYF. As DNA, the CDR3 is TGTGCCAGCAGTTACCGACTAGCGGGAGAGACCCAGTACTTC.

The chain links TRBV18 to TRBJ2-3; maybe TRBD1 (6 bases). This CDR3 is built from 15 residues. V was clipped by 0 bases and J by 5 bases, with 12 bases between them. Germline V lookup: CDR1 KGHSH, CDR2 LQKENI. The DNA for the CDR3 is TGTGCCAGCTCACCACCTCTCAGGGGAAGAGATACGCAGTATTTT. Protein product: CASSPPLRGRDTQYF.

This clone was seen a few times. J is TRBJ2-1 and V is TRBV5-1, with TRBD1 matching 8 bases. The CDR3 contains 15 residues. Per the germline V gene, CDR1 is SGHRS and CDR2 is YFSETQ. V shed 6 bases, J shed 2 bases, and the junction held 7 bases outside the gene matches. CDR3 nucleotide sequence: TGCGCCAGCACCCGAGGGACAGGAGCCTACAATGAGCAGTTCTTC. It translates to CASTRGTGAYNEQFF. Filled out from reference TRBV5-1 and TRBJ2-1, the complete variable domain reads KAGVTQTPRYLIKTRGQQVTLSCSPISGHRSVSWYQQTPGQGLQFLFEYFSETQRNKGNFPGRFSGRQFSNSRSEMNVSTLELGDSALYLCASTRGTGAYNEQFFGPGTRLTVL.

The rearrangement joins TRBV5-4 to TRBJ2-5; no definite D call. The CDR3 is made up of 14 amino acids. V was pared by 3 bases and J by 1 base, with 10 bases between. From germline, CDR1 is SGHNT and CDR2 YYREEE (reference sequence). This CDR3 is CASSSQRSQETQYF. The CDR3 DNA is TGTGCCAGCAGCTCCCAGCGATCCCAAGAGACCCAGTACTTC. Supplemented by reference TRBV5-4 and TRBJ2-5, the full variable domain reads ETGVTQSPTHLIKTRGQQVTLRCSSQSGHNTVSWYQQALGQGPQFIFQYYREEENGRGNFPPRFSGLQFPNYSSELNVNALELDDSALYLCASSSQRSQETQYFGPGTRLLVL.

On this clone: At one end, the junction sequence differs from germline, possibly due to a read error. The V call is TRBV7-8, the J call TRBJ2-1, with 7 nucleotides matching TRBD2. Looked up from germline, CDR1 is SGHVS and CDR2 is FQNEAQ. This CDR3 comprises 12 residues. As DNA, the CDR3 is TGTGCCAGCAGCTTACCGAGGACTAGTCTTGTCTTC. This sequence encodes CASSLPRTSLVF.

The V and J genes are TRBV11-2 and TRBJ2-7; 10 positions agree with TRBD2. In germline, CDR1 is SGHAT, CDR2 FQNNGV. With V trimmed by 5 bases and J by 4 bases, 8 bases remained unmatched. The CDR3 covers 15 residues. CDR3 sequence: CASSPKGLASYEQYF. The CDR3 nucleotides are TGTGCCAGCAGCCCAAAGGGACTAGCGAGTTACGAGCAGTACTTC.